Listed below are T cell receptor beta chains from one sample, sequenced in a study of blood T cell repertoires in COVID-19. Libraries were prepared by immunoSEQ multiplex PCR; TCRdb keeps only in-frame clonotypes and omits some of them. The repertoire includes some 290,000 clones, roughly 90% of them detected once, and around 11% sits in the top ten. The specimen sequenced was peripheral blood. All receptors derive from a woman in her 30s with COVID-19, enrolled during active disease. Both conserved end residues are part of each CDR3. D genes are given only for firm matches. Not every row has a clone size; where given, it reads once, few, many or a size class.

J | size | V | D | DNA | CDR3
TRBJ2-5 | NA | TRBV2 | NA | TGTGCCAGCAGCCAACCCTCCGGGCAAGAGACCCAGTACTTC | CASSQPSGQETQYF
TRBJ1-1 | NA | TRBV28 | TRBD1 | TGTGCCAGCAGTCATGGACAGGTAACCACTGAAGCTTTCTTT | CASSHGQVTTEAFF
TRBJ2-3 | NA | TRBV29-1 | TRBD1 | TGCAGCGCCGACAGGGGAAGGACAGATACGCAGTATTTT | CSADRGRTDTQYF
TRBJ2-2 | NA | TRBV30 | NA | TGTGCCTGGAGTTGGGGCACAACCCTGCGTGGGGAGCTGTTTTTT | CAWSWGTTLRGELFF
TRBJ1-1 | NA | TRBV2 | TRBD1 | TGTGCCAGCAGTGGATTGGGGGGCAGGGGGCTTGAAGCTTTCTTT | CASSGLGGRGLEAFF
TRBJ1-4 | NA | TRBV11-2 | TRBD1 | TGTGCCAGCAGCTTAGCCACAGGGGTTACTAATGAAAAACTGTTTTTT | CASSLATGVTNEKLFF
TRBJ1-1 | NA | TRBV3-1/TRBV3-2 | TRBD1 | TGTGCCAGCAGCCCGGGGGACAGGGCGGACACTGAAGCTTTCTTT | CASSPGDRADTEAFF
TRBJ2-3 | NA | TRBV1 | NA | TGCACCAGCAGCCATCCCCCGGAGGGAGATACGCAGTATTTT | CTSSHPPEGDTQYF
TRBJ2-7 | NA | TRBV7-3 | NA | TGTGCCAGCAGCTTAAACTCGGGTGGAGAGCAGTACTTC | CASSLNSGGEQYF
TRBJ2-7 | NA | TRBV5-1 | NA | TGCGCCAGCGGTTTAGCAGGGGATTCCTACGAGCAGTACTTC | CASGLAGDSYEQYF
TRBJ2-1 | NA | TRBV10-1 | TRBD1 | TGCGCCAGCAGTGAGCCGGGACAGGTCTACAATGAGCAGTTCTTC | CASSEPGQVYNEQFF
TRBJ2-5 | NA | TRBV10-3 | NA | TGTGCCATCAGTGTTCGACAGACCGAGTCCCCGTCCCTACAAGAGACCCAGTACTTC | CAISVRQTESPSLQETQYF
TRBJ2-7 | NA | TRBV3-1/TRBV3-2 | TRBD2 | TGTGCCAGCAGCCAACGCCGTACTAGCGAAACCCCGGGCGAGCAGTACTTC | CASSQRRTSETPGEQYF
TRBJ2-7 | NA | TRBV19 | TRBD1 | TGTGCCAGTAGCCTCCAGACTCAAGGACAGGGGAAAAGATACGAGCAGTACTTC | CASSLQTQGQGKRYEQYF
TRBJ1-2 | NA | TRBV28 | TRBD1 | TGTGCCAGCAGTCCCCCCGACAGGGCCGGCTACACCTTC | CASSPPDRAGYTF
TRBJ2-7 | NA | TRBV2 | NA | TGTGCCAGCAAGGACATCTCCTACGAGCAGTACTTC | CASKDISYEQYF
TRBJ1-2 | NA | TRBV30 | TRBD1 | TGTGCCTGGAGTGGAAGGTCAGGGGGCTCGCGTCCCTATGGCTACACCTTC | CAWSGRSGGSRPYGYTF
TRBJ2-2 | NA | TRBV5-1 | NA | TGCGCCAGCAGCTTGATTCCCGGCACCGGGGAGCTGTTTTTT | CASSLIPGTGELFF
TRBJ2-3 | NA | TRBV10-1 | TRBD2 | TGCGCCAGCGCGAAGGGGGATAGCGGGAGTGCAGATACGCAGTATTTT | CASAKGDSGSADTQYF
TRBJ2-7 | NA | TRBV28 | TRBD1 | TGTGCCAGCAGTGGACAGGGATATTGGTTCGAGCAGTACTTC | CASSGQGYWFEQYF
TRBJ1-3 | NA | TRBV2 | TRBD1 | TGTGCCAGCAAACGGGACAGCGGCTCTGGAAACACCATATATTTT | CASKRDSGSGNTIYF
TRBJ2-7 | NA | TRBV5-1 | TRBD1 | TGCGCCAGCAGCTCCGGGACAGGGTACGAGCAGTACTTC | CASSSGTGYEQYF
TRBJ1-2 | NA | TRBV27 | TRBD1 | TGTGCCAGCAGTCTTACAGGGGAGGGCTACACCTTC | CASSLTGEGYTF
TRBJ1-1 | NA | TRBV12-5 | NA | TGTGCTAGTGGCCCCCCCGGGGAAGCTTTCTTT | CASGPPGEAFF
TRBJ1-6 | NA | TRBV28 | NA | TGTGCCAGCAGTCAGGACTGGAGCTCCTATAATTCACCCCTCCACTTT | CASSQDWSSYNSPLHF
TRBJ1-6 | NA | TRBV28 | TRBD1 | TGTGCCAGCAGCCTGGGACAGACTTTGAGGTCACCCCTCCACTTT | CASSLGQTLRSPLHF
TRBJ1-4 | NA | TRBV28 | NA | TGTGCCAGCAGGACACAGGGCGGCAAACTGTTTTTT | CASRTQGGKLFF
TRBJ2-1 | NA | TRBV5-1 | TRBD2 | TGCGCCAGCAGCTCGGGACTAGCGTCGACTGAGCAGTTCTTC | CASSSGLASTEQFF
TRBJ1-2 | NA | TRBV18 | TRBD1 | TGTGCCAGCTCACCCGACAGGGGGCTCGGCTACACCTTC | CASSPDRGLGYTF
TRBJ2-7 | NA | TRBV7-2 | NA | TGTGCCAGCAGCGTGGGGGGTCTAACCCCCTACGAGCAGTACTTC | CASSVGGLTPYEQYF
TRBJ2-1 | once | TRBV5-1 | TRBD2 | TGCGCCAGCAGCACGGGACTAGCGGGAAATGAGCAGTTCTTC | CASSTGLAGNEQFF
TRBJ2-5 | NA | TRBV10-3 | NA | TGTGCCATCAGCGCCGACAGCATTGGGGAGACCCAGTACTTC | CAISADSIGETQYF